A single sample gave rise to the 5 T cell receptor beta chains below, sequenced in a study of CD8+ T cells in alopecia areata. RNA was extracted and reverse transcribed into cDNA as the sequencing template. Profiling relied on immunoSEQ multiplex PCR, and the TCRdb table lists in-frame clones only, not all of them. The table includes under 250,000 clones, about 53% detected once. Sequenced material: CD4+ T cells sorted from blood, taken at week 0. All receptors derive from a human donor with alopecia areata.

The rearrangement uses TRBV5-1 and TRBJ1-2, with 9 bases aligning to TRBD1. There are 15 residues in the CDR3. CDR1 is SGHRS and CDR2 is YFSETQ in the germline V gene. V trimming: 4 bases; J trimming: 2 bases; junction bases outside the gene matches: 6. The CDR3 nucleotides are TGCGCCAGCAGCCAGAACGGACAGGGGAACTATGGCTACACCTTC. The encoded protein is CASSQNGQGNYGYTF.

This clone has a handful of counts. The chain combines TRBV6-5 with TRBJ2-7, with 10 bases aligning to TRBD1. This CDR3 comprises 14 residues. The germline V gene has CDR1 MNHEY and CDR2 SVGAGI. Trimming took 5 bases from V and 3 from J; bases not matched to a gene: 4. CDR3 DNA sequence: TGTGCCAGCAGTGCTGGACAGGGGGGCTACGAGCAGTACTTC. Translating it yields CASSAGQGGYEQYF.

The chain recombines TRBV5-1 with TRBJ2-5; 9 bases agree with TRBD1. Germline V gives CDR1 SGHRS, CDR2 YFSETQ. With V trimmed by 1 base and J by 4 bases, 5 bases remained unmatched. The CDR3 spans 15 residues. The CDR3 region is CASSLTGGGGETQYF. CDR3 nucleotide sequence: TGCGCCAGCAGCTTGACAGGGGGCGGCGGAGAGACCCAGTACTTC.

V is TRBV11-2 and J is TRBJ2-4; D may be TRBD1 (6 bases). Trimming took 2 bases from V and 7 from J, leaving 12 bases between them. The CDR3 is 14 residues long. Germline CDR1 and CDR2: SGHAT and FQNNGV. In nucleotides, the CDR3 is TGTGCCAGCAGCTTATCTCGGGACAATAACATTCAGTACTTC. It yields the protein CASSLSRDNNIQYF.

On this clone itself: The sample contains more than one DNA sequence encoding this CDR3. The genes are TRBV7-9 and TRBJ1-2, with TRBD1 identical over 7 bases. The CDR3 runs 14 residues. Germline-derived CDR1 and CDR2 are SEHNR and FQNEAQ (reference sequence). V dropped 1 base and J dropped 4; count of bases not matched to a gene: 3. CDR3 DNA: TGTGCCAGCAGCTTAGGACAGGGTAGCTATGGCTACACCTTC. The encoded protein is CASSLGQGSYGYTF.